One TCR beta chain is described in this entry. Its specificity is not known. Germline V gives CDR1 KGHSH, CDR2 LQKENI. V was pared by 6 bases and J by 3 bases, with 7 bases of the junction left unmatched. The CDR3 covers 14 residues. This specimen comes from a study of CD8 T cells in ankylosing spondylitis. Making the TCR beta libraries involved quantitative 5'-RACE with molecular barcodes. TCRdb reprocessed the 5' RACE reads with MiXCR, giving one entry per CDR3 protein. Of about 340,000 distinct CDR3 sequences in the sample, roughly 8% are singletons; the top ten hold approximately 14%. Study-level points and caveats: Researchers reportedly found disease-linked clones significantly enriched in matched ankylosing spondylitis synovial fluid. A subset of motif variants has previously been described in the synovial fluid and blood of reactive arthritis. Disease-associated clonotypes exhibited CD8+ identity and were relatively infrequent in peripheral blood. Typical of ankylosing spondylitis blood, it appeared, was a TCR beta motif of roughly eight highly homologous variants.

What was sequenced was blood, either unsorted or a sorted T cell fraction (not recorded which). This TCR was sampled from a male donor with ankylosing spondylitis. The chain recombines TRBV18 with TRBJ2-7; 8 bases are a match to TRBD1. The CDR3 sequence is CASSTGVDNYEQYF. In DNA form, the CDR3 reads TGTGCCAGCTCGACAGGGGTGGACAACTACGAGCAGTACTTC.